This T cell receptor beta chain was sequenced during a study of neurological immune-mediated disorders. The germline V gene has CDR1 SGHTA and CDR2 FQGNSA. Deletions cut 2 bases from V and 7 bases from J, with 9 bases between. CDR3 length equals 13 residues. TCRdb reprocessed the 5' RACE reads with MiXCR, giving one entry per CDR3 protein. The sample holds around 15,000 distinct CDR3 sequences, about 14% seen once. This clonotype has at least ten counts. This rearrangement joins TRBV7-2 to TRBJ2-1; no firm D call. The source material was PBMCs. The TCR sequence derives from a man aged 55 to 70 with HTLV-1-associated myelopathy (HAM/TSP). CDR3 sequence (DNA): TGTGCCAGCAGCTTACCCGTGGGGAATGAGCAGTTCTTC. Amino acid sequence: CASSLPVGNEQFF.